The source of this TCR beta chain is a study of T-cell reconstitution after alpha-beta-depleted transplantation in children. A library of TCRbeta sequences, prepared with unique molecular identifiers, was generated. TCRdb itself ran the PCR reads through MiXCR, one entry per CDR3 protein. The table has about 3,900 distinct CDR3 sequences, over 20% seen once. Trimming removed 10 bases from V and 3 bases from J, with 28 bases in between. Germline lookup yields CDR1 LGHDT and CDR2 YNNKEL (reference sequence). The CDR3 runs 18 residues. Study findings and constraints: A year post-transplant, T-cell counts and diversity derived mostly from newly produced T cells.

As for this clonotype: The antigen remains undetermined.

This TCR came from a boy younger than two who had a stem cell transplant for acute myeloid leukemia, so the T cells may come from the graft donor. Sequencing used PBMCs, mostly from graft donor cells, obtained 60 days after TCRalphabeta/CD19-depleted stem cell transplant. The chain has TRBV3-1 and TRBJ1-5; D gene ambiguous. CDR3 protein: CAICRRRYFGMNNQPQHF. The CDR3 DNA reads TGTGCCATCTGCCGTAGAAGGTATTTTGGTATGAACAATCAGCCCCAGCATTTT.